This entry is about one T cell receptor beta chain. Its antigen is unidentified. Deletions cut 4 bases from V and 3 bases from J, with 7 bases between. This CDR3 is 12 amino acids long. Germline-derived CDR1 and CDR2 are SGHDT and YYEEEE. The sample originates from a study of cytomegalovirus exposure and HLA in healthy donors. Study information: The use of the same platform for the approximately 130 validation repertoires and the roughly 630 first-cohort repertoires was reported by a later analysis. General observations from the study: Cytomegalovirus-associated status was assigned to fewer than 200 TCR beta chains.

Libraries were prepared by immunoSEQ multiplex PCR; TCRdb keeps only in-frame clonotypes and omits some of them. Here the sample spans 130,000 to 150,000 clones, roughly 89% being singletons. The sequencing input was PBMCs. The clonotype originates from a man between 18 and 35 years old in good health and CMV-seropositive. This chain connects TRBV5-6 to TRBJ2-5, with D possibly being TRBD2 (5 bases). CDR3 nucleotide sequence: TGTGCCAGCAGCCTAGCCGAAGAGACCCAGTACTTC. The encoded protein is CASSLAEETQYF.